This TCR beta chain was sequenced during a study of T cell responses to AZD1222 COVID-19 vaccine (dated by TCRdb to the early 2020s). Study-wide context: AZD1222 recipients whose second dose came at about 4 weeks and those whose second dose came at about 12 weeks were combined into one group, since spike-specific TCR depth and breadth did not differ between the two schedules. Trial participants were enrolled by age into subgroups of 18-55, 56-69 and 70-plus years, and around 150, 29 and 61 TCR-sequenced participants, respectively, were included in these subgroups. A total of about 230 trial participants underwent TCR sequencing, of whom some 210 received two doses of AZD1222 and some 26 received two doses of the MenACWY control vaccine.

On this clone: No cognate antigen has been identified for it. Per-nucleotide qualities are absent, and no much larger clonotype sits a single base away.

The sample's time point label, in plain terms: baseline before first vaccination. The vaccinee samples were drawn from two UK trials, COV001 and COV002, one of which was a single-blind randomized controlled phase 2/3 trial testing AZD1222 (ChAdOx1 nCoV-19) in healthy adults. Trial participant PBMC samples were collected at day 0 and day 28 after the second dose for TCRbeta chain sequencing. Points the paper makes about the study in general: Nearly half of unique spike-specific TCRs reportedly recognized epitopes outside regions mutated in the B.1.351 and B.1.1.7 variants. A significant rise in spike-specific TCR breadth and depth was observed after two AZD1222 doses relative to day 0 and relative to MenACWY recipients. Participants were mostly white British and included more females than males, and it was suggested by the authors that clonal diversity may have been underestimated. The whole spike protein was spanned by vaccine-associated CD4 TCRs, and dominant responses were seen in regions 160-218 and 743-854. Because no day 14 peak-response samples were available, the repertoires could be characterized only after the peak T cell response. In the small 56-69-year group, the increase in depth fell short of significance, most likely because of low power. Conclusions about previously exposed vaccinees are limited, since just six AZD1222 recipients were seropositive for SARS-CoV-2 at baseline.

The CDR3 regions of human TCRbeta chains were analyzed by immunosequencing. The published analysis was carried out like this. Repertoire TCRs were checked for matches against a reference library of SARS-CoV-2-specific TCRs that had been generated using the MIRA antigen-specificity platform. Breadth was defined as the fraction of unique TCRs that were SARS-CoV-2-associated. Depth was defined as the fraction of total T cells that were SARS-CoV-2-associated. Using the MIRA data, each spike-specific TCR was mapped to the spike region that the TCR reacts to and placed in a CD4 or CD8 class. Log10-transformed breadth and depth values were compared by one-way ANOVA with Sidak's multiple comparisons tests. What TCRdb holds here is the immuneACCESS table cut down to in-frame rearrangements. Part of the clones is not present; checked against another copy, under half of the missing clones reflect an unresolved V gene, and the others are unexplained. The DNA was the basis for D and trimming; V, J and clone size are from that table. A total of around 110,000 clones appear in this sample, 80% to 85% of them only once. The ten most abundant clones make up roughly 9% of the sample.

The CDR3 numbers 14 residues from cysteine through phenylalanine. The CDR3 DNA has 42 bases and is translated from base 1. Clipping removes 4 bases from V and 4 bases from J, with 3 as the unmatched junction base count. The germline V gene sets CDR1 to MDHEN and CDR2 to SYDVKM. The sequenced sample was peripheral blood, obtained on day 0 of AZD1222 vaccination. The clonotype originates from an adult in good health. Rearrangement joined TRBV28 to TRBJ2-2; 7 nucleotides in the junction match TRBD1. The CDR3: CASSYRGGTGELFF. The bases are TGTGCCAGCAGTTACAGGGGCGGCACCGGGGAGCTGTTTTTT.